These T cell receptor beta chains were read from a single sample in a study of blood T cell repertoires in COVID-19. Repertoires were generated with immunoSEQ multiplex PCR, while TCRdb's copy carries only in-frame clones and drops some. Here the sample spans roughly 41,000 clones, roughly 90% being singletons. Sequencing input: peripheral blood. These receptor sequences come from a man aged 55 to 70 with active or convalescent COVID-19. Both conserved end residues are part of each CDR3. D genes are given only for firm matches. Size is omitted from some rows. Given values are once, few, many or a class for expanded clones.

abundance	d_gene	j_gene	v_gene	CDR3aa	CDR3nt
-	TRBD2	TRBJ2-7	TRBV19	CASSPSGTSNRPAALGEQYF	TGTGCCAGTAGTCCTTCCGGGACTAGTAATCGCCCCGCCGCTCTAGGAGAGCAGTACTTC
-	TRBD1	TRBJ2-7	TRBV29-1	CSVELQGYEQYF	TGCAGCGTTGAATTACAGGGGTACGAGCAGTACTTC
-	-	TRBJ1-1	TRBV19	CASSIRRQVRDEAFF	TGTGCCAGTAGTATTCGACGACAGGTCCGTGATGAAGCTTTCTTT
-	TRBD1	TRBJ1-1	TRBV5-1	CASSLEQGAEAFF	TGCGCCAGCAGCTTGGAACAGGGGGCAGAAGCTTTCTTT
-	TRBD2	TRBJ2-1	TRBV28	CASSSPRVAGRVNRRDEQFF	TGTGCCAGCAGTTCCCCCCGTGTAGCGGGACGTGTTAACCGCCGTGATGAGCAGTTCTTC
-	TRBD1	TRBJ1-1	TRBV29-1	CSGVRDSLIAFF	TGCAGCGGGGTGCGGGACAGTCTGATAGCTTTCTTT
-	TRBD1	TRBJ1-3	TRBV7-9	CASTYAGQGVWGNTIYF	TGTGCCAGCACCTACGCGGGACAGGGGGTGTGGGGAAACACCATATATTTT
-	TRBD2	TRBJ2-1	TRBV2	CASSYGSGASSYNEQFF	TGTGCCAGCAGTTACGGTAGCGGGGCGAGCTCCTACAATGAGCAGTTCTTC
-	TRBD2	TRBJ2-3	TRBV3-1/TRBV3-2	CASSQAGLAGTRLGTDTQYF	TGTGCCAGCAGCCAAGCGGGACTAGCGGGCACGAGGCTGGGCACAGATACGCAGTATTTT
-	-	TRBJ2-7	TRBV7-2	CASSLANRYEQYF	TGTGCCAGCAGCTTAGCAAATCGCTACGAGCAGTACTTC
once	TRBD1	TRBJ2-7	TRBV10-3	CAIRDRISSYEQYF	TGTGCCATCCGGGACAGGATCTCCTCCTACGAGCAGTACTTC
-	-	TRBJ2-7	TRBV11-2	CASSATGYEQYF	TGTGCCAGCAGCGCCACAGGGTACGAGCAGTACTTC
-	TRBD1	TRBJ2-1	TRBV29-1	CSVFKPVGQAGVDEQFF	TGCAGCGTTTTTAAACCCGTCGGACAGGCCGGGGTCGATGAGCAGTTCTTC
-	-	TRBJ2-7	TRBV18	CASSPMLQGPYEQYF	TGTGCCAGCTCACCAATGCTTCAGGGTCCTTACGAGCAGTACTTC
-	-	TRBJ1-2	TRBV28	CASSLSTGLRGGYTF	TGTGCCAGCAGTTTATCCACGGGACTGAGAGGGGGCTACACCTTC
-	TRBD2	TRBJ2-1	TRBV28	CASRGTSGRALYNEQFF	TGTGCCAGCCGTGGGACTAGCGGGAGGGCTCTCTACAATGAGCAGTTCTTC
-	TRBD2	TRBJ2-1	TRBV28	CASSLQAGGPFF	TGTGCCAGCAGTCTTCAAGCGGGAGGGCCTTTCTTC
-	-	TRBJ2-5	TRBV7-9	CASSLVATSKETQYF	TGTGCCAGCAGCTTAGTGGCGACATCTAAAGAGACCCAGTACTTC
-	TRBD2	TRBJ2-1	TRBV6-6	CASSTGTMEFF	TGTGCCAGCAGTACCGGGACTATGGAGTTCTTC
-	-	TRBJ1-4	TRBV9	CASSPGSFNEKLFF	TGTGCCAGCAGCCCGGGGTCTTTTAATGAAAAACTGTTTTTT
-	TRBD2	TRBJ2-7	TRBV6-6	CASRGLAGGPNEQYF	TGTGCCAGCAGAGGACTAGCGGGAGGGCCGAACGAGCAGTACTTC
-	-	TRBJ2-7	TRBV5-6	CASSPGGPSYEQYF	TGTGCCAGCAGCCCGGGGGGCCCGTCTTACGAGCAGTACTTC
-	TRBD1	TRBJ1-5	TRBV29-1	CSVSMTGGTGQPQHF	TGCAGCGTCTCTATGACAGGGGGCACAGGTCAGCCCCAGCATTTT